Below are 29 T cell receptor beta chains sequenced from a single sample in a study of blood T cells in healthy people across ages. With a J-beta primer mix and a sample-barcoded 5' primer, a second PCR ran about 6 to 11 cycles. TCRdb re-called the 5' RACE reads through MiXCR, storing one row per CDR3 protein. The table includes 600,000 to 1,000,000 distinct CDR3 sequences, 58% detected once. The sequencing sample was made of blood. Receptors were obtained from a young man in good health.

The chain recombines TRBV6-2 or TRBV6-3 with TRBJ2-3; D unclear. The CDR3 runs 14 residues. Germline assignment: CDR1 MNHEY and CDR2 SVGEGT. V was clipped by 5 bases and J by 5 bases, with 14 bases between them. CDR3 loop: CASSLLSLRDTQYF. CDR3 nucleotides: TGTGCCAGCAGTCTCCTTTCACTTCGAGATACGCAGTATTTT.

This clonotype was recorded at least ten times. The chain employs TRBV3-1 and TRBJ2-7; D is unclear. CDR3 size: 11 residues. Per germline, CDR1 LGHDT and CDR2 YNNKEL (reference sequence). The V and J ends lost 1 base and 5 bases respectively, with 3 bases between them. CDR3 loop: CASSQVDEQYF. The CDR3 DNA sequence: TGTGCCAGCAGCCAAGTTGACGAGCAGTACTTC.

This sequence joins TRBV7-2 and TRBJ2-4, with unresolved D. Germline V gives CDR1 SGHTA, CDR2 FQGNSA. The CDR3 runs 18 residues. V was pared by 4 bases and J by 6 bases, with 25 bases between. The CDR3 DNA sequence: TGTGCCAGCAGCTCCGCGCCTCCCCAACCGTGGGTGGGAAACATTCAGTACTTC. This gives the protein CASSSAPPQPWVGNIQYF.

The DNA for the CDR3 is TGTGCCAGCAGTCCAACCCCCGGGACTTCGGGCTATGGCTACACCTTC. It yields the protein CASSPTPGTSGYGYTF. The genes are TRBV6-6 and TRBJ1-2, with D possibly matching TRBD1 (5 bases). CDR1 is MNHNY and CDR2 is SVGAGI in the germline V gene (reference sequence). V lost 5 bases and J lost 4, with 20 bases in between. The CDR3 covers 16 residues.

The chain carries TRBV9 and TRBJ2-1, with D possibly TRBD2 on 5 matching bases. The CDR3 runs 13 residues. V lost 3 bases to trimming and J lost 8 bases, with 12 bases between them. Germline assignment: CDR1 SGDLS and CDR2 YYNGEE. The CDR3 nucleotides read TGTGCCAGCAGCGGGGCTCGCGGGCATGAGCAGTTCTTC. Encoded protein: CASSGARGHEQFF.

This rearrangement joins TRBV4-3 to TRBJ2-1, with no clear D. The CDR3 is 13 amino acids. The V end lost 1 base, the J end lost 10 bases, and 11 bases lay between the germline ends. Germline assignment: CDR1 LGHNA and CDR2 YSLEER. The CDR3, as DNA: TGCGCCAGCAGCCAAGTTGGCGCCTACGAGCAGTTCTTC. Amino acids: CASSQVGAYEQFF.

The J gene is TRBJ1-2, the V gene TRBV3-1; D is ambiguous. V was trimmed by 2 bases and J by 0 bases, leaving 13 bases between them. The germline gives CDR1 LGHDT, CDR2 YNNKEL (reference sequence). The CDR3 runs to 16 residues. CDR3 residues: CASSQRFLRANYGYTF. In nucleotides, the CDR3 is TGTGCCAGCAGCCAAAGGTTCCTGAGAGCTAACTATGGCTACACCTTC.

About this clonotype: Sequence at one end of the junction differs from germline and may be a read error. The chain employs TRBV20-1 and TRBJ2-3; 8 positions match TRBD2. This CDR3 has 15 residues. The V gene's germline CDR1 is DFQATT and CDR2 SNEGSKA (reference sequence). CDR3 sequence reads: CSARVTSGAPDTRYF. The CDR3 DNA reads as TGCAGTGCTAGAGTTACTAGCGGCGCGCCAGATACGCGGTATTTT.

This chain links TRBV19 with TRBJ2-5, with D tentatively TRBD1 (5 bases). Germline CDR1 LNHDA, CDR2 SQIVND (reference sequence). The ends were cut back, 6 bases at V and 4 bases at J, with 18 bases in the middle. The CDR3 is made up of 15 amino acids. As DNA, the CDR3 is TGTGCCAGTAGGGGTGTTGGGGCACCAAGAGAGACCCAGTACTTC. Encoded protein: CASRGVGAPRETQYF.

The CDR3 protein is CASSSTEKLFF. The CDR3 DNA sequence: TGCGCCAGCAGCTCGACAGAAAAACTGTTTTTT. The chain joins TRBV4-1 to TRBJ1-4; D is ambiguous. CDR1 and CDR2 (germline): MGHRA, YSYEKL. Trimming removed 5 bases at V and 8 bases at J, with 6 bases between. This CDR3 comprises 11 residues.

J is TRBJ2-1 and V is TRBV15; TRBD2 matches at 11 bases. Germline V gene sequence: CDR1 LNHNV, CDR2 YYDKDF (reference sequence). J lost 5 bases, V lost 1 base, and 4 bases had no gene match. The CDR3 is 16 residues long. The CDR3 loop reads CATSRGLAGGDNEQFF. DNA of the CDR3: TGTGCCACCAGCAGAGGCCTAGCGGGGGGAGACAATGAGCAGTTCTTC.

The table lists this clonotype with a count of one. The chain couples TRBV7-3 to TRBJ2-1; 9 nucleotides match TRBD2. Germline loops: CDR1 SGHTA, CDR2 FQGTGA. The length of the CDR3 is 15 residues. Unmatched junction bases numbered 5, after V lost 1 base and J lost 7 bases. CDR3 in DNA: TGTGCCAGCAGCTTAATGGCGGGAGGGGGGAATGAGCAGTTCTTC. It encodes CASSLMAGGGNEQFF.

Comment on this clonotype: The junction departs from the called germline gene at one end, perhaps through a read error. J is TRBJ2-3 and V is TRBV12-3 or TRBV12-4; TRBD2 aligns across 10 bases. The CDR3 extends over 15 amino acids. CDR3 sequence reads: CASSIAGGNTDTQYF. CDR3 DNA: TGTGCCAGCAGTATAGCGGGGGGAAACACAGATACGCAGTATTTT.

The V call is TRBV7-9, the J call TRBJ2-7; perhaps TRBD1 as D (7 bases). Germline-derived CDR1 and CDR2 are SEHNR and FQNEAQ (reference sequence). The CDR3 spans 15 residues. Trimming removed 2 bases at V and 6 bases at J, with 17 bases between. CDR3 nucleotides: TGTGCCAGCAGCTTACCCGACAGGGACTTTTCCGAGCAGTACTTC. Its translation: CASSLPDRDFSEQYF.

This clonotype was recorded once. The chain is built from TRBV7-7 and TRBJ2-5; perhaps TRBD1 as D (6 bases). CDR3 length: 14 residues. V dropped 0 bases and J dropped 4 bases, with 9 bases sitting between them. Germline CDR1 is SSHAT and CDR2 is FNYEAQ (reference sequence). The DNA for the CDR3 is TGTGCCAGCAGCTTAGCGGGGGCGTCAGAGACCCAGTACTTC. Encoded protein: CASSLAGASETQYF.

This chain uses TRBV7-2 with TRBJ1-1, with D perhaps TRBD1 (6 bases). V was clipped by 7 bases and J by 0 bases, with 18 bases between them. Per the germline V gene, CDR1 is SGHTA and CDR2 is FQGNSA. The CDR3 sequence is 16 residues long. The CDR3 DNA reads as TGTGCCAGCACCGCCGGGGGCCTGGGCATGAACACTGAAGCTTTCTTT. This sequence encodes CASTAGGLGMNTEAFF. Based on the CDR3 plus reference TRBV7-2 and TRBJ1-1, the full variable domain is GAGVSQSPSNKVTEKGKDVELRCDPISGHTALYWYRQSLGQGLEFLIYFQGNSAPDKSGLPSDRFSAERTGGSVSTLTIQRTQQEDSAVYLCASTAGGLGMNTEAFFGQGTRLTVV.

The CDR3 region has the DNA TGTGCCAGCAGCTGGACTCCGGGAGGGGACATTCAGTACTTC. Translation gives CASSWTPGGDIQYF. V gene TRBV5-6 combines with J gene TRBJ2-4; TRBD2 aligns across 8 bases. Looked up from germline, CDR1 is SGHDT and CDR2 is YYEEEE. This CDR3 contains 14 residues. J lost 8 bases, V lost 3 bases, and 7 bases had no gene match.

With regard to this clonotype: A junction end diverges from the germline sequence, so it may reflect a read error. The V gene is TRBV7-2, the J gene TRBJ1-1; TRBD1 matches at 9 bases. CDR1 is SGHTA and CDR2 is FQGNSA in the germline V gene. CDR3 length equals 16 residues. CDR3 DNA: TGTGCCAGCACGTTAACAGGGGGCGCCGGGAACACTAAAGCTTTCTTT. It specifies CASTLTGGAGNTKAFF.

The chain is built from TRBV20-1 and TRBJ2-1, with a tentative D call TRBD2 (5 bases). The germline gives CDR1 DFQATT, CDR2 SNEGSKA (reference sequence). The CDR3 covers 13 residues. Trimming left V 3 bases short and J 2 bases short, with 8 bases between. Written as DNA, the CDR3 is TGCAGTGCTAGCCACGGGACCTACAATGAGCAGTTCTTC. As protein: CSASHGTYNEQFF.

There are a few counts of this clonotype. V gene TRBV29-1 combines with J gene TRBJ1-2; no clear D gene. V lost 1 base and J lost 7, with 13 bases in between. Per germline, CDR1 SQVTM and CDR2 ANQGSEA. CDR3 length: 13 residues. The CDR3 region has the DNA TGCAGCGTTGAAGGAGCAGGCTCGGCTGGCTACACCTTC. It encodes CSVEGAGSAGYTF.

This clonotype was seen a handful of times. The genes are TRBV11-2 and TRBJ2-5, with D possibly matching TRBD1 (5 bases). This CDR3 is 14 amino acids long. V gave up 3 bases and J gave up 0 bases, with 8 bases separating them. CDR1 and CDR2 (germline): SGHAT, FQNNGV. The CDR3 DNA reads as TGTGCCAGCAGCTTTAAGGGGTACCAAGAGACCCAGTACTTC. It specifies CASSFKGYQETQYF.

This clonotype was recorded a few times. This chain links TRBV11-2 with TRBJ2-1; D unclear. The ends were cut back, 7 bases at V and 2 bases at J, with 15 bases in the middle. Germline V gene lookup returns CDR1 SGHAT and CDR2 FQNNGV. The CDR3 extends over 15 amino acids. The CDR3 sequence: CASTLGGSTYNEQFF. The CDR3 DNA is TGTGCCAGCACTTTGGGTGGGTCCACCTACAATGAGCAGTTCTTC.

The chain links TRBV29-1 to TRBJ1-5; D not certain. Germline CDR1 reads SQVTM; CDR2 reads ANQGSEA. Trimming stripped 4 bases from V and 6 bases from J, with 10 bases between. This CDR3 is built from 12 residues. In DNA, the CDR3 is TGCAGCGTTGGATCTGGAATTCAGCCCCAGCATTTT. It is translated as CSVGSGIQPQHF.

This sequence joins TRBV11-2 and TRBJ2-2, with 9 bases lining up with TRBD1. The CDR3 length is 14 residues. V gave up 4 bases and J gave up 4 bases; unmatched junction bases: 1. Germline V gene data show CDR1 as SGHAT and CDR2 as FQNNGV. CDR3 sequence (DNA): TGTGCCAGCAGCTCACAGGGGGCCACCGGGGAGCTGTTTTTT. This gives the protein CASSSQGATGELFF.

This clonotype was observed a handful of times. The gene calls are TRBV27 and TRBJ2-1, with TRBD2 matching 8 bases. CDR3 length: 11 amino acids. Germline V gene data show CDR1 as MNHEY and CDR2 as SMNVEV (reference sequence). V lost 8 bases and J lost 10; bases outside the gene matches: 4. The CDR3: CASRRGGEQFF. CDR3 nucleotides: TGTGCCAGCCGCCGGGGGGGAGAGCAGTTCTTC.

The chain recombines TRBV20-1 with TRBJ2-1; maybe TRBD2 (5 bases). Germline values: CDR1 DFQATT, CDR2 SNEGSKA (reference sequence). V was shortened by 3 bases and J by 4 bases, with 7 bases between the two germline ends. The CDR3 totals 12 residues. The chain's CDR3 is CSARDLYNEQFF. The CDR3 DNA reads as TGCAGTGCTAGGGACTTATACAATGAGCAGTTCTTC.

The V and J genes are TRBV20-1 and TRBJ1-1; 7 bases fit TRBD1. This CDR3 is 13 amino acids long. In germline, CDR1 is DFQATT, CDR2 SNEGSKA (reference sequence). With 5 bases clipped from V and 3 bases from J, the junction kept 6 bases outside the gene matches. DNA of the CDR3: TGCAGTGCTCACAGGGGTGACGACACTGAAGCTTTCTTT. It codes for CSAHRGDDTEAFF.

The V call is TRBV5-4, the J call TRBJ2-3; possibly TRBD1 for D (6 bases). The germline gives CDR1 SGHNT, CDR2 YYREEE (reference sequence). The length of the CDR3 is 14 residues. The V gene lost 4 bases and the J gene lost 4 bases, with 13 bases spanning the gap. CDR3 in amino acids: CASSRQGSADTQYF. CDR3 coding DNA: TGTGCCAGCAGCAGGCAGGGGTCCGCAGATACGCAGTATTTT.

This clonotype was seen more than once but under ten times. The CDR3 loop reads CASRYQDRGKSQPQHF. As DNA, the CDR3 is TGTGCCAGCAGATACCAGGACAGGGGAAAAAGCCAGCCCCAGCATTTT. The V call is TRBV28, the J call TRBJ1-5, with 9 bases identical to TRBD1. CDR3 length: 16 amino acids. Germline V CDR1 and CDR2: MDHEN, SYDVKM. V gave up 6 bases and J gave up 7 bases; unmatched junction bases: 13.